This TCR beta chain comes out of a study of T cells of healthy individuals. TCRdb used MiXCR to reprocess the 5' RACE reads, holding one entry per CDR3 protein. The sample contains 100,000 or so distinct CDR3 sequences, about 16% of which appear only once. Germline V gene lookup returns CDR1 MNHEY and CDR2 SMNVEV (reference sequence). The V and J ends lost 3 bases and 7 bases respectively, with 9 bases between them. The CDR3 loop spans 12 amino acids. The clonotype originates from a human donor in good health. The rearrangement joins TRBV27 to TRBJ2-5; the D gene is possibly TRBD1 (6 bases). The CDR3, as DNA: TGTGCCAGCAGTTTTCAAGGGGGGACCCAGTACTTC. Its protein product is CASSFQGGTQYF.